The sequence of this T cell receptor (beta chain) was determined in a study of blood T cell repertoires in COVID-19. Study as a whole: The samples span acute and convalescent COVID-19 from the United States, Italy and Spain. The cDNA or gDNA used as material had been derived from T cells, B-cell-depleted T cells, or PBMCs.

The V and J ends lost 3 bases and 0 bases respectively, with 9 bases between them. CDR3 length: 14 residues. Germline V lookup: CDR1 LGHDT, CDR2 YNNKEL (reference sequence). This clone was recorded a few times. Original processing notes: Reference gene primer amplification yielded estimated nucleated cell counts. This table comes from immunoSEQ multiplex PCR, and its TCRdb copy is limited to in-frame clones, with some not included. That table supplies the V and J calls and clone size; D and trimming were determined from the DNA. This sample has roughly 88,000 clones, with about 93% found just once. This TCR derives from a woman aged 45-59 years in a cohort sampled during active COVID-19. Sequenced material: peripheral blood. The rearrangement joins TRBV3-1 (or the pseudogene TRBV3-2) to TRBJ2-7, with D possibly being TRBD2 (5 bases). The chain's CDR3 is CASSQTTFSYEQYF. The CDR3 DNA reads as TGTGCCAGCAGCCAGACTACCTTCTCCTACGAGCAGTACTTC.